This T cell receptor (beta chain) was recorded in a study of blood T cells in healthy people across ages (dated by TCRdb to 2014 to 2015). At the level of the whole study: In model experiments, template switching captured about one uniquely barcoded TCR beta cDNA molecule for every two T cells. Donors of different ages were randomly distributed across sequencing lanes to avoid experimental bias. For two donors (one aged 18 to 29 and one aged 80 or older), the study analyzed two additional independent replicas of 1 million unique cDNA reads from the same blood draw. Four age groups were formed from the donors: young (average approximately 16 years), middle-aged (approximately 40), aged (roughly 58) and long-lived (roughly 81). The study measured age-related changes in TCR beta repertoire diversity using deep sequencing normalized with unique cDNA molecular identifiers. The study at large found these results: Estimates of total diversity based on one million sequenced T cells were regarded as lower bounds and as underestimates. Since profiling was done on bulk unsorted PBMCs, naive and antigen-experienced compartments could not be conclusively compared. Compared with the aged group, the long-lived group had more naive CD4+ T cells, fewer expanded clones and increased TCR diversity, a pattern suggesting age selection. The percentage of naive T cells measured by flow cytometry correlated strongly with observed TCR beta diversity. As age increased, observed TCR beta diversity per million T cells dropped in a roughly linear way, and a significant reduction was already evident by age about 40. The CMV infection status of donors was not known, potentially confounding age-related changes in expanded clonotypes.

From a lookup of the germline V gene (reference sequence), CDR1 and CDR2 are GTSNPN and SVGIG. The CDR3, cysteine through phenylalanine, is 12 amino acids long. Only CDR3 DNA is held: 36 bases, read in frame from base 1. The V end loses 0 bases and the J end loses 8 bases, and a stretch of 10 bases separates them. Concerning this clonotype: It has no known antigen specificity. No clone much larger than this one lies a single base away; base qualities are absent.

The donors were 40 or so Caucasian individuals from Russia, aged 6 to 90 years, who were systemically healthy. Each donor gave 8 to 10 milliliters of peripheral blood, drawn into EDTA-treated Vacutainer tubes. Ficoll-Paque density-gradient centrifugation was used to isolate PBMCs, with at least 6.5 million per sample. Trizol reagent was used to extract total RNA from PBMCs, with at least 5 micrograms per sample. For every donor, an aliquot of PBMCs went through flow cytometry to measure the percentages of naive CD45RAhigh/CD27high T cells. Libraries were prepared through 5' RACE. Data came from an Illumina HiSeq 2500. The second PCR ran for about 6 to 12 cycles and used a J-beta primer mix along with a sample-barcoded 5' primer. A template-switch 5' adaptor carrying 12 random nucleotides introduced a unique molecular identifier onto each TCR beta cDNA molecule. At least 2.5 million CDR3-containing paired-end reads were obtained from each sample. First-strand cDNA was synthesized from all RNA with the Mint cDNA synthesis kit, primed by a TRBC-specific oligonucleotide. All cDNA was treated with uracil-DNA glycosylase and then went through a first 18-cycle PCR with the universal primers M1SS and BC2_uni_R. In the original analysis: Normalization of each sample was performed by random selection of 1 million high-quality reads, each carrying a distinct molecular identifier. Instead of being binned into consensus sequences, reads with shared molecular identifiers were discarded. CDR3 identification, clonotype clustering and error correction used MiTCR with a Q25 quality threshold and the strictest error-elimination algorithm. A nonparametric unseen species model using Euler transformation provided a lower-bound estimate of total TCR beta diversity. TCRdb handled the public reads itself, with Q25 trimming in fastp and clone calling in MiXCR, and kept productive beta chains. Records with the same CDR3 protein are collapsed into one entry carrying the most frequent genes and DNA. The V and J calls follow TCRdb's processing rather than the paper's. The sample table shows over a million distinct CDR3 sequences, and under 55% are seen once. The biggest ten clones account for under 20% of the sample.

The source material was blood. The TCR sequence derives from a woman aged 60-75 years in good health. The chain couples TRBV30 to TRBJ1-2; the D gene is not confidently resolved. The nucleotide sequence reads as follows: TGTGCCTGGAGTGTCGGAGGAGACGGCTACACCTTC. Its protein is CAWSVGGDGYTF.